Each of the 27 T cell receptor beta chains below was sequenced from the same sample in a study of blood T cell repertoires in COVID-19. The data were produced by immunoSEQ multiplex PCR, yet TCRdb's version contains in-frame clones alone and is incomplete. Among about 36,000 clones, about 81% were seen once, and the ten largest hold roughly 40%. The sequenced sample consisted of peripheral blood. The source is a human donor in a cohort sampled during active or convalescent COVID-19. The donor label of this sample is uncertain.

The CDR3 loop reads CASRESLIPPLHF. CDR3 sequence (DNA): TGTGCCAGCAGGGAGTCCCTTATTCCACCCCTCCACTTT. This sequence joins TRBV2 and TRBJ1-6; D uncertain. Trimming left V 6 bases short and J 11 bases short, with 14 bases between. The CDR3 contains 13 residues. Per the germline V gene, CDR1 is SNHLY and CDR2 is FYNNEI.

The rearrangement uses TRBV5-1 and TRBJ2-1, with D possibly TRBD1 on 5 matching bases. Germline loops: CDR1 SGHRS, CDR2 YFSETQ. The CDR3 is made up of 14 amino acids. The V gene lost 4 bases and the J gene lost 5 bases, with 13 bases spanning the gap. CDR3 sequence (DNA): TGCGCCAGCAGCCCTCTCCAAGGGGACAATGAGCAGTTCTTC. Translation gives CASSPLQGDNEQFF.

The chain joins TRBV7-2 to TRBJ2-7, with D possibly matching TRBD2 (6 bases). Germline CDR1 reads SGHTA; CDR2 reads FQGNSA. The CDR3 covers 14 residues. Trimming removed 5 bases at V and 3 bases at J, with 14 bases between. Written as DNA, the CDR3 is TGTGCCAGCAGCCTTAGCGAGGACTACTACGAGCAGTACTTC. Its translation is CASSLSEDYYEQYF.

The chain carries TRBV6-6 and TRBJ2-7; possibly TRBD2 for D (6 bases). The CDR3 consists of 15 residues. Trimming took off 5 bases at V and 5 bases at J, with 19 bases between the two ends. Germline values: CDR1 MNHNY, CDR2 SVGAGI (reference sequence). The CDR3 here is CASSQSGGIIHEQYF. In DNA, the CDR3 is TGTGCCAGCAGTCAGAGTGGCGGGATTATCCACGAGCAGTACTTC.

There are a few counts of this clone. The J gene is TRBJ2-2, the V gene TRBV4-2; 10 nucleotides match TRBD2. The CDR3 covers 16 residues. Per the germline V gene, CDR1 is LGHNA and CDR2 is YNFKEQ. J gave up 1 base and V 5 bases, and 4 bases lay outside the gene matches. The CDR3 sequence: CASSSRLAGNTGELFF. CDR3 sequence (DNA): TGTGCCAGCAGCTCCCGACTAGCGGGGAACACCGGGGAGCTGTTTTTT.

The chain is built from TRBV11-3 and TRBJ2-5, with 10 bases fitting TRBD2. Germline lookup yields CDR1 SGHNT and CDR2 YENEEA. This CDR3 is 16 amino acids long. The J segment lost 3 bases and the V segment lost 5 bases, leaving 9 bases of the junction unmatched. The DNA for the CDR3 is TGTGCCAGCAGCCCCCGTCTAGCGGGAGCAGAAGAGACCCAGTACTTC. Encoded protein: CASSPRLAGAEETQYF.

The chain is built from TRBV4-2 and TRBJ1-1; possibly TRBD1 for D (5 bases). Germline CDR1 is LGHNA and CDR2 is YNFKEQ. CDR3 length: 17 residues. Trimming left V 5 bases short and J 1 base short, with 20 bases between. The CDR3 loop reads CASSAGPRYGPNTEAFF. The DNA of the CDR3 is TGTGCCAGCAGCGCGGGGCCACGCTATGGCCCGAACACTGAAGCTTTCTTT.

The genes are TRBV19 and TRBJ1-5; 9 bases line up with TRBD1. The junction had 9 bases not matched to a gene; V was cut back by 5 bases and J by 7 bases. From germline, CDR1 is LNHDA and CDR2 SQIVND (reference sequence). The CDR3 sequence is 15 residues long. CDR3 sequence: CASSLIRDRAQPQHF. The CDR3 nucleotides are TGTGCCAGTAGTCTTATAAGGGACAGGGCACAGCCCCAGCATTTT.

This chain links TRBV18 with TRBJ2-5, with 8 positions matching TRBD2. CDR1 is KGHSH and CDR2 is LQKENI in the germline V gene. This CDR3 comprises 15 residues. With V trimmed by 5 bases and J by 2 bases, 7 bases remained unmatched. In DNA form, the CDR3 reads TGTGCCAGCTCAGTCTTAGCGGGGCAACAAGAGACCCAGTACTTC. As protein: CASSVLAGQQETQYF.

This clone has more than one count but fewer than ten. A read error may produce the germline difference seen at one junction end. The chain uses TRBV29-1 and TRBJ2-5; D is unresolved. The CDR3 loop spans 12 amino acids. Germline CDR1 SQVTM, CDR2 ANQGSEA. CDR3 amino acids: CSVEALFETQYF. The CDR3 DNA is TGCAGCGTGGAAGCGTTGTTCGAGACCCAGTACTTC.

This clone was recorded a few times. As DNA, the CDR3 is TGTGCCAGCAGTGAAGGACTAGTAAGGACCGGGGAGCTGTTTTTT. It specifies CASSEGLVRTGELFF. V gene TRBV6-1 combines with J gene TRBJ2-2; D perhaps matches TRBD2 (6 bases). Germline V lookup: CDR1 MNHNS, CDR2 SASEGT. The CDR3 totals 15 residues. V was trimmed by 1 base and J by 5 bases, leaving 11 bases between them.

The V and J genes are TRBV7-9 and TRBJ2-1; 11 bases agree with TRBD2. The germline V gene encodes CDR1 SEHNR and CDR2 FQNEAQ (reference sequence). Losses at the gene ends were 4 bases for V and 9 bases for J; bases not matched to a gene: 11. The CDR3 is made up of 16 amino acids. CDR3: CASSSPGTSGLTEQFF. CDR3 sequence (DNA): TGTGCCAGCAGCTCACCCGGGACTAGCGGCCTTACTGAGCAGTTCTTC.

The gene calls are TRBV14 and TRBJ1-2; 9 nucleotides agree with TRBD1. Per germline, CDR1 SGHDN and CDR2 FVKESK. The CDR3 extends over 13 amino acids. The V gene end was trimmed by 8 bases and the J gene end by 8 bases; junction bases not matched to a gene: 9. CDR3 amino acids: CASSRDRVGGYTF. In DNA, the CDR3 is TGTGCCAGCTCCCGGGACAGGGTGGGCGGCTACACCTTC.

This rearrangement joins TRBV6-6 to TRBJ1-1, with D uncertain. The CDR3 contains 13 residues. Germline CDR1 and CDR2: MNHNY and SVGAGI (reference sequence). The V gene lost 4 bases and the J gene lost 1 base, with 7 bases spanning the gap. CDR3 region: CASSFRRNTEAFF. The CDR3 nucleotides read TGTGCCAGCAGTTTCAGAAGGAACACTGAAGCTTTCTTT.

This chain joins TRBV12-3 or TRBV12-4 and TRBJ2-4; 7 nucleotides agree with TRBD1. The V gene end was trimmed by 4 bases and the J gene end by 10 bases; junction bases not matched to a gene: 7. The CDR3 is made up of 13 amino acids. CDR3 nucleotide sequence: TGTGCCAGCAGTTCCCCCCCAGGGGGTATTCAGTACTTC. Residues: CASSSPPGGIQYF.

The CDR3 DNA follows: TGTGCCAGCAGCGGGCGGTCTGTGACAGGGGAAAGGGACTACACCTTC. It translates to CASSGRSVTGERDYTF. The rearrangement joins TRBV7-2 to TRBJ1-2; 8 nucleotides align to TRBD1. The CDR3 has 16 amino acids. Germline trimming cut 5 bases from V and 10 bases from J; bases unmatched to any gene: 18. The germline V gene has CDR1 SGHTA and CDR2 FQGNSA.

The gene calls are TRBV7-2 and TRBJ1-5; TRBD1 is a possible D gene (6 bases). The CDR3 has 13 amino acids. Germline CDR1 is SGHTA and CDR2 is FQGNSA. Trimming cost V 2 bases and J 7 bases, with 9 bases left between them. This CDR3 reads CASSLTGKQPQHF. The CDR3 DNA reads TGTGCCAGCAGCTTAACAGGGAAGCAGCCCCAGCATTTT.

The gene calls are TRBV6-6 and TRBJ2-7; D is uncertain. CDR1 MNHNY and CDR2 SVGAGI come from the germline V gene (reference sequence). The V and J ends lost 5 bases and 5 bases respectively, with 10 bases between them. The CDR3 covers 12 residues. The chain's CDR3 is CASSRWADEQYF. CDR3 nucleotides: TGTGCCAGCAGTAGGTGGGCCGACGAGCAGTACTTC.

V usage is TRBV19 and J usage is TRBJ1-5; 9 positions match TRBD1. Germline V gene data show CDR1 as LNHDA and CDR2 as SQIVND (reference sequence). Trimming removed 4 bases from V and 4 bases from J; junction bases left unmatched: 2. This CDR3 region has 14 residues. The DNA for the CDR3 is TGTGCCAGTAGTACGACAGGGGGAAATCAGCCCCAGCATTTT. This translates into CASSTTGGNQPQHF.

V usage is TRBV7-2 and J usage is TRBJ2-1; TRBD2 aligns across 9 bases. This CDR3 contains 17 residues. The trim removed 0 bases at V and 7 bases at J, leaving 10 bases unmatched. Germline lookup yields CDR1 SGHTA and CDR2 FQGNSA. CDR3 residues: CASSLALAGRGRNEQFF. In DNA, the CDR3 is TGTGCCAGCAGCTTAGCCCTAGCGGGAAGGGGTAGGAATGAGCAGTTCTTC.

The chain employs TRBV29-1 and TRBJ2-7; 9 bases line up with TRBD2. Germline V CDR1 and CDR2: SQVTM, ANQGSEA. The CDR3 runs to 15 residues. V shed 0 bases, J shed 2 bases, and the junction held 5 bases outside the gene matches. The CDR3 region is CSVEDVTSGAYEQYF. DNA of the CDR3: TGCAGCGTTGAAGATGTGACTAGCGGAGCCTACGAGCAGTACTTC.

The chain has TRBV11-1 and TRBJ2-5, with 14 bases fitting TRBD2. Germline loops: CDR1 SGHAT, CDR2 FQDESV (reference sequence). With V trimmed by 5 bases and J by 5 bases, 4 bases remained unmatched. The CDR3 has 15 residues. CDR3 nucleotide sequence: TGTGCCAGCAGCCACCGGACTAGCGGGGGGGAGACCCAGTACTTC. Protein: CASSHRTSGGETQYF.

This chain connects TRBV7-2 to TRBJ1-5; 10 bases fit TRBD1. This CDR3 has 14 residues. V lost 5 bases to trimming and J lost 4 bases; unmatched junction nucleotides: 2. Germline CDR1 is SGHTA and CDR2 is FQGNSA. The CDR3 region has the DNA TGTGCCAGCAGCCGGACAGGGGGAAATCAGCCCCAGCATTTT. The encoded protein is CASSRTGGNQPQHF.

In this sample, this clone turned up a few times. This CDR3 reads CASSIGFEAFF. The CDR3 region has the DNA TGTGCCAGTAGTATCGGGTTTGAAGCTTTCTTT. The rearrangement joins TRBV19 to TRBJ1-1; no clear D gene. Germline values: CDR1 LNHDA, CDR2 SQIVND (reference sequence). Trimming took 3 bases from V and 7 from J, leaving 6 bases between them. The CDR3 loop spans 11 amino acids.

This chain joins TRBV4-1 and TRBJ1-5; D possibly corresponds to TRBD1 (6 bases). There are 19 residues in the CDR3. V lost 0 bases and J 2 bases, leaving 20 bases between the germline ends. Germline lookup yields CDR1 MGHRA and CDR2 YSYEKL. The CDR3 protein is CASSQERTDPPTGNQPQHF. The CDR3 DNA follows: TGCGCCAGCAGCCAAGAACGGACAGACCCCCCGACGGGCAATCAGCCCCAGCATTTT.

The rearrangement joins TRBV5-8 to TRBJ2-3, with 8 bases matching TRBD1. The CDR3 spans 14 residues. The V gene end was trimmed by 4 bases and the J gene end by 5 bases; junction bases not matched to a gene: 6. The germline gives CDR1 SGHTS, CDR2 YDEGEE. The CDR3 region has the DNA TGTGCCAGCAGCATGGGACAGGCACAAGATACGCAGTATTTT. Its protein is CASSMGQAQDTQYF.

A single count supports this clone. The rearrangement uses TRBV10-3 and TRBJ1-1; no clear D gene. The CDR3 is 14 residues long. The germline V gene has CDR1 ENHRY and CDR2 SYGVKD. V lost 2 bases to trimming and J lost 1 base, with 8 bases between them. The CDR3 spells CAISEGGGNTEAFF. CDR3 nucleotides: TGTGCCATCAGTGAGGGAGGCGGGAACACTGAAGCTTTCTTT.